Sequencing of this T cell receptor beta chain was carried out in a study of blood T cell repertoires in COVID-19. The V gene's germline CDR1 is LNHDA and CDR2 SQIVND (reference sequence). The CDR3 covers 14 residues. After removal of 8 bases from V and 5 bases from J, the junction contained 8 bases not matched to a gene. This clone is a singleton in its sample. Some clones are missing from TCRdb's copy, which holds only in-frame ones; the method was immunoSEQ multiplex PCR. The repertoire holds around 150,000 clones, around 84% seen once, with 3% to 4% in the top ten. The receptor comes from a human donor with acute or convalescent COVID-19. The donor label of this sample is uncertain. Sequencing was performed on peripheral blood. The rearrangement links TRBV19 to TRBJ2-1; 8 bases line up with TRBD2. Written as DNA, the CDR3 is TGTGCCAGTTGGACCCCGGGAGGGAACAATGAGCAGTTCTTC. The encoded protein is CASWTPGGNNEQFF.